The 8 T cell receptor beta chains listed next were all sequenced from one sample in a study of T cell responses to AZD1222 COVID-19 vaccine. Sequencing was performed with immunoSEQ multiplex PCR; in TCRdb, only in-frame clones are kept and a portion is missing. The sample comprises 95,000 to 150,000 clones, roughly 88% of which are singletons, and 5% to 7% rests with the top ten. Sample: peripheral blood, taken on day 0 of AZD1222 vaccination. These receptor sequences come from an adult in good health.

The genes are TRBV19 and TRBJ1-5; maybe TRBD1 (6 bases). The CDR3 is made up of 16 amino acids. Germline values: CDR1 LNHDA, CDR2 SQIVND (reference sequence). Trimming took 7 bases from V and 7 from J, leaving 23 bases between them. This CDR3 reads CASKGPGQGIGQPQHF. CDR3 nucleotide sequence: TGTGCCAGTAAGGGCCCGGGGCAGGGGATCGGACAGCCCCAGCATTTT. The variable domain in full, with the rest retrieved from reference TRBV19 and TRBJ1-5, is DGGITQSPKYLFRKEGQNVTLSCEQNLNHDAMYWYRQDPGQGLRLIYYSQIVNDFQKGDIAEGYSVSREKKESFPLTVTSAQKNPTAFYLCASKGPGQGIGQPQHFGDGTRLSIL.

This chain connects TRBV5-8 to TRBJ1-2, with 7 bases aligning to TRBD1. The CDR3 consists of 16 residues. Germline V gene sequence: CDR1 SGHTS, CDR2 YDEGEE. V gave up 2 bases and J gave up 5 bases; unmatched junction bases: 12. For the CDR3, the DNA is TGTGCCAGCAGCTTCGTCAGGGGGACTTCTAGTTATGGCTACACCTTC. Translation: CASSFVRGTSSYGYTF.

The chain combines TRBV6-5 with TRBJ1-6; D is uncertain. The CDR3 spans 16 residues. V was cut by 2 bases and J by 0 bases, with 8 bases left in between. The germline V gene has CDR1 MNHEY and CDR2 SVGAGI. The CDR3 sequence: CASSYLGSSYNSPLHF. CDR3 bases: TGTGCCAGCAGTTACCTAGGGAGCTCCTATAATTCACCCCTCCACTTT.

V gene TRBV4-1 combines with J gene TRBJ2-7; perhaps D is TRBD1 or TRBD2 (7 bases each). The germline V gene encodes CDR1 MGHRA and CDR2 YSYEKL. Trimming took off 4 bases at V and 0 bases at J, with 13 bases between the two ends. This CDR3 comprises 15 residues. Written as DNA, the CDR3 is TGCGCCAGCAGCCTAGGGGGGGACAGCTCCTACGAGCAGTACTTC. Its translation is CASSLGGDSSYEQYF.

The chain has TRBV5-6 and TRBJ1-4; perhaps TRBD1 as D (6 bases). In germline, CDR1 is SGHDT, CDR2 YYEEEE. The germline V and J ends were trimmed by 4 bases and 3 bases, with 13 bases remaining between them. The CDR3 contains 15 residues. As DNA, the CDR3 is TGTGCCAGCAGCAGACTGGACAGACCTAATGAAAAACTGTTTTTT. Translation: CASSRLDRPNEKLFF.

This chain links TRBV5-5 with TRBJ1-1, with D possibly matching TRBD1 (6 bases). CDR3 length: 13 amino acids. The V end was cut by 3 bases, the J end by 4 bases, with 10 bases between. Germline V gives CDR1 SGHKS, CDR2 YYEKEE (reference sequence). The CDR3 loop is CASSWTDSTEAFF. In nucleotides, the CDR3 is TGTGCCAGCAGCTGGACAGACTCCACTGAAGCTTTCTTT.

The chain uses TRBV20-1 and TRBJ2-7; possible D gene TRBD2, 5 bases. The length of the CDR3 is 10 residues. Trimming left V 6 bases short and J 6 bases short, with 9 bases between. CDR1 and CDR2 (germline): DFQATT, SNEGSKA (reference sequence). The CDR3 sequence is CSAWTGEQYF. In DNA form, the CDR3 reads TGCAGTGCCTGGACTGGCGAGCAGTACTTC.

The CDR3 region is CASSDLAGGSRNIQYF. DNA of the CDR3: TGTGCCAGCAGTGACTTAGCGGGGGGTAGTAGGAACATTCAGTACTTC. The chain couples TRBV6-1 to TRBJ2-4, with 10 bases lining up with TRBD2. Germline assignment: CDR1 MNHNS and CDR2 SASEGT. The CDR3 spans 16 residues. V trimming: 3 bases; J trimming: 7 bases; junction bases outside the gene matches: 9.